This T cell receptor beta chain was captured in a study of memory CD4+ T cells and cytomegalovirus serostatus. About the study: Of the healthy Belgian adults, fewer than 10 were CMV seropositive and about two dozen seronegative.

A single count supports this clone. Single viable CD3+CD4+CD8-CD45RO+ cells were sorted as the memory CD4+ T cells. In the original workflow: After removing out-of-frame reads, over 2 million distinct TCRbeta sequences remained. TCRdb's table, derived via immunoSEQ multiplex PCR, lists solely in-frame clones and lacks some. V, J and clone size derive from that table, while D and trimming were established from the DNA sequence. This repertoire shows tens of thousands of clones, about three quarters found once; its top ten account for less than 0.85%. Sequencing was carried out using memory CD4+ T cells from blood. The sequence was obtained from an adult in good health and CMV-seronegative.

CDR3 DNA: TGTGCCAGCAGCTTAGCCGGGACTAGCGGGAGGTCAGGCGAGCAGTACTTC. Its translation: CASSLAGTSGRSGEQYF. The chain links TRBV11-2 to TRBJ2-7; TRBD2 matches 15 bases. CDR1 and CDR2 from the germline V gene are SGHAT and FQNNGV. V was pared by 1 base and J by 6 bases, with 7 bases of the junction left unmatched. The CDR3 sequence is 17 residues long. Using reference TRBV11-2 and TRBJ2-7 for the parts outside the CDR3, the full variable domain is EAGVAQSPRYKIIEKRQSVAFWCNPISGHATLYWYQQILGQGPKLLIQFQNNGVVDDSQLPKDRFSAERLKGVDSTLKIQPAKLEDSAVYLCASSLAGTSGRSGEQYFGPGTRLTVT.